This T cell receptor beta chain derives from a study of blood T cell repertoires in COVID-19. Only in-frame clones appear in the TCRdb table, and some are missing; sequencing was by immunoSEQ multiplex PCR. Of about 64,000 clones listed, more than 70% are singletons. This clone was found once. V lost 5 bases to trimming and J lost 8 bases, with 21 bases between them. Germline V CDR1 and CDR2: SGHVS, FQNEAQ. The CDR3 totals 15 residues. The chain couples TRBV7-8 to TRBJ1-2; D may be TRBD1 (5 bases). The clonotype originates from a man aged 65-85 years with acute or convalescent COVID-19. The sample taken for sequencing was peripheral blood. The DNA of the CDR3 is TGTGCCAGCAGCATTCAGGGCAGGGCCTCGGGCGGCTACACCTTC. It specifies CASSIQGRASGGYTF.